Listed below are T cell receptor beta chains from one sample, sequenced in a study of T cells in localized non-small cell lung cancer. Data came from immunoSEQ multiplex PCR; TCRdb stores just in-frame clones and leaves some out. This sample has around 69,000 clones, with 75% to 90% found just once. Source: peripheral blood, taken before any cancer treatment. The receptors derive from a woman between 35 and 75 years old with stage I lung adenocarcinoma. CDR3s include the opening cysteine and the closing phenylalanine or tryptophan. D genes are given only for firm matches. Size is stated for part of the rows, as once, few or many counts, or as a class when the clone is expanded.

clone_size: once
v_call: TRBV30
d_call: TRBD2
j_call: TRBJ2-1
cdr3_nt: TGTGCCTCAACCCACCGGCGGGAGGGTAATGAGCAGTTCTTC
cdr3_aa: CASTHRREGNEQFF

clone_size: NA
v_call: TRBV7-9
d_call: TRBD1
j_call: TRBJ2-5
cdr3_nt: TGTGCCAGCAGCAAGACAGGGGGGCAAGAGACCCAGTACTTC
cdr3_aa: CASSKTGGQETQYF

clone_size: NA
v_call: TRBV6-6
d_call: TRBD1
j_call: TRBJ1-1
cdr3_nt: TGTGCCAGCAGACTGACAGGGGTCAACCCTGAAGCTTTCTTT
cdr3_aa: CASRLTGVNPEAFF

clone_size: once
v_call: TRBV28
d_call: NA
j_call: TRBJ1-5
cdr3_nt: TGTGCCAGCAGTCCCAGGGCCAGATCAAGCCTAGGAGGGGCCAATCAGCCCCAGCATTTT
cdr3_aa: CASSPRARSSLGGANQPQHF

clone_size: NA
v_call: TRBV6-1
d_call: NA
j_call: TRBJ2-7
cdr3_nt: TGTGCCAGCAGTGGGGGCGTCCACAGCGGGGAGCAGTACTTC
cdr3_aa: CASSGGVHSGEQYF

clone_size: NA
v_call: TRBV27
d_call: TRBD2
j_call: TRBJ2-1
cdr3_nt: TGTGCCAGCAGTTACGGGACTAGCGGGAGGGCCGGCCCTCGTAATGAGCAGTTCTTC
cdr3_aa: CASSYGTSGRAGPRNEQFF

clone_size: NA
v_call: TRBV6-1
d_call: NA
j_call: TRBJ1-5
cdr3_nt: TGTGCCAGCAGTGACAGACAGCGCTCCAGGGATCAGCCCCAGCATTTT
cdr3_aa: CASSDRQRSRDQPQHF

clone_size: NA
v_call: TRBV28
d_call: TRBD2
j_call: TRBJ2-5
cdr3_nt: TGTGCCAGCAGTTTATTCGTGGGGTCCGGGACTAGCGGGAGAGTGAGATCTGAGACCCAGTACTTC
cdr3_aa: CASSLFVGSGTSGRVRSETQYF

clone_size: NA
v_call: TRBV9
d_call: TRBD1
j_call: TRBJ1-6
cdr3_nt: TGTGCCAGCAGCGTCGGAGGGGGCATTCAAGACCCCCTCCACTTT
cdr3_aa: CASSVGGGIQDPLHF

clone_size: NA
v_call: TRBV29-1
d_call: TRBD1
j_call: TRBJ2-7
cdr3_nt: TGCAGCGTTGAGGACAGGGCTGGCTACGAGCAGTACTTC
cdr3_aa: CSVEDRAGYEQYF

clone_size: NA
v_call: TRBV19
d_call: TRBD1
j_call: TRBJ2-2
cdr3_nt: TGTGCCAGTAGTCGACAGGGTGAAGGCGGGGAGCTGTTTTTT
cdr3_aa: CASSRQGEGGELFF

clone_size: NA
v_call: TRBV10-3
d_call: NA
j_call: TRBJ2-7
cdr3_nt: TGTGCCATCAGTGGGGACGGCCTAGGGTACGAGCAGTACTTC
cdr3_aa: CAISGDGLGYEQYF

clone_size: NA
v_call: TRBV6-6
d_call: NA
j_call: TRBJ1-2
cdr3_nt: TGTGCCAGCTCGGGGGACACCTATGGCTACACCTTC
cdr3_aa: CASSGDTYGYTF

clone_size: few
v_call: TRBV19
d_call: NA
j_call: TRBJ1-2
cdr3_nt: TGTGCCAGTAGTATCCGGGCCCCTAGGGACTATGGCTACACCTTC
cdr3_aa: CASSIRAPRDYGYTF

clone_size: NA
v_call: TRBV14
d_call: NA
j_call: TRBJ1-5
cdr3_nt: TGTGCCAGCAGCCTCACCGGTGGTCAGCCCCAGCATTTT
cdr3_aa: CASSLTGGQPQHF

clone_size: NA
v_call: TRBV19
d_call: TRBD1
j_call: TRBJ1-2
cdr3_nt: TGTGCCAGTAGTAGAGGGGGACAGGGAAGAACTGACGGCTACACCTTC
cdr3_aa: CASSRGGQGRTDGYTF

clone_size: NA
v_call: TRBV6-5
d_call: NA
j_call: TRBJ1-4
cdr3_nt: TGTGCCAGCAGTTTGACAGATGCAACTAATGAAAAACTGTTTTTT
cdr3_aa: CASSLTDATNEKLFF

clone_size: once
v_call: TRBV28
d_call: NA
j_call: TRBJ1-6
cdr3_nt: TGTGCCAGCATCGGAGGAAATTCACCCCTCCACTTT
cdr3_aa: CASIGGNSPLHF

clone_size: NA
v_call: TRBV6-1
d_call: TRBD1
j_call: TRBJ2-4
cdr3_nt: TGTGCCAGCAGTGAAGGAGGGGGCAACATTCAGTACTTC
cdr3_aa: CASSEGGGNIQYF

clone_size: once
v_call: TRBV19
d_call: TRBD2
j_call: TRBJ2-3
cdr3_nt: TGTGCCAGTAGTACTAGCGGGGTTACAGATACGCAGTATTTT
cdr3_aa: CASSTSGVTDTQYF

clone_size: NA
v_call: TRBV19
d_call: TRBD2
j_call: TRBJ2-2
cdr3_nt: TGTGCCAGTAGTACGGGACTAGCGGGTTTTCGAGCCGGGGAGCTGTTTTTT
cdr3_aa: CASSTGLAGFRAGELFF

clone_size: NA
v_call: TRBV28
d_call: NA
j_call: TRBJ2-1
cdr3_nt: TGTGCCAGCAGTTACAATGAGCAGTTCTTC
cdr3_aa: CASSYNEQFF

clone_size: NA
v_call: TRBV19
d_call: TRBD1
j_call: TRBJ1-2
cdr3_nt: TGTGCCAGTAGGACCGGACAGGGCAGATATGGCTACACCTTC
cdr3_aa: CASRTGQGRYGYTF

clone_size: NA
v_call: TRBV11-2
d_call: TRBD2
j_call: TRBJ2-1
cdr3_nt: TGTGCCAGCAGCCCGGGACTAGCGGAGTACAATGAGCAGTTCTTC
cdr3_aa: CASSPGLAEYNEQFF

clone_size: few
v_call: TRBV6-1
d_call: NA
j_call: TRBJ1-5
cdr3_nt: TGTGCCAGCAGTGCCCACAGGGTAGACCAGCCCCAGCATTTT
cdr3_aa: CASSAHRVDQPQHF

clone_size: NA
v_call: TRBV29-1
d_call: NA
j_call: TRBJ1-2
cdr3_nt: TGCAGCGCTGGGGGGAGAGATAACTATGGCTACACCTTC
cdr3_aa: CSAGGRDNYGYTF

clone_size: NA
v_call: TRBV12-5
d_call: TRBD1
j_call: TRBJ1-5
cdr3_nt: TGTGCTACGGGACAGGGAGATCAGCCCCAGCATTTT
cdr3_aa: CATGQGDQPQHF

clone_size: NA
v_call: TRBV2
d_call: NA
j_call: TRBJ2-5
cdr3_nt: TGTGCCAGCAGTGAAGCGCAGTTGACTATCAGGGAGACCCAGTACTTC
cdr3_aa: CASSEAQLTIRETQYF

clone_size: NA
v_call: TRBV7-3
d_call: NA
j_call: TRBJ2-5
cdr3_nt: TGTGCCAGCAGCTTAGTGGGCAAAGAGACCCAGTACTTC
cdr3_aa: CASSLVGKETQYF

clone_size: NA
v_call: TRBV5-4
d_call: NA
j_call: TRBJ1-1
cdr3_nt: TGTGCCAGCAGCTTGGAGAACAGGAGGACTGAAGCTTTCTTT
cdr3_aa: CASSLENRRTEAFF

clone_size: NA
v_call: TRBV6-5
d_call: NA
j_call: TRBJ2-7
cdr3_nt: TGTGCCAGCAGTCGGAGCCTAAGCTCCTACGAGCAGTACTTC
cdr3_aa: CASSRSLSSYEQYF

clone_size: NA
v_call: TRBV5-1
d_call: TRBD1
j_call: TRBJ1-1
cdr3_nt: TGCGCCAGCAGCTTGGGGCAGGGGGCTGAAGCTTTCTTT
cdr3_aa: CASSLGQGAEAFF

clone_size: NA
v_call: TRBV2
d_call: NA
j_call: TRBJ2-6
cdr3_nt: TGTGCCAGCAGGGGGGGAGCCGGGGCCAACGTCCTGACTTTC
cdr3_aa: CASRGGAGANVLTF

clone_size: NA
v_call: TRBV7-9
d_call: NA
j_call: TRBJ2-1
cdr3_nt: TGTGCCAGCAGGGCCCCAGGGGCGTCGGGTGAGCAGTTCTTC
cdr3_aa: CASRAPGASGEQFF

clone_size: NA
v_call: TRBV5-4
d_call: TRBD2
j_call: TRBJ2-3
cdr3_nt: TGTGCCAGCAGCTTTCAAGCGGGGGGAAGAAATACGCAGTATTTT
cdr3_aa: CASSFQAGGRNTQYF

clone_size: NA
v_call: TRBV5-4
d_call: NA
j_call: TRBJ2-4
cdr3_nt: TGTGCCAGCAGCTTCCGTGGAGCCAAAAACATTCAGTACTTC
cdr3_aa: CASSFRGAKNIQYF

clone_size: NA
v_call: TRBV19
d_call: TRBD1
j_call: TRBJ1-5
cdr3_nt: TGTGCCAGTAGTCAAGGGGGCGGCAATCAGCCCCAGCATTTT
cdr3_aa: CASSQGGGNQPQHF

clone_size: NA
v_call: TRBV5-6
d_call: NA
j_call: TRBJ1-1
cdr3_nt: TGTGCCAGCAGCTTCCGGTGGCAAAACACTGAAGCTTTCTTT
cdr3_aa: CASSFRWQNTEAFF

clone_size: NA
v_call: TRBV6-1
d_call: NA
j_call: TRBJ1-5
cdr3_nt: TGTGCCAGCAGTGATAGCCGGACGTTGTTAAATCAGCCCCAGCATTTT
cdr3_aa: CASSDSRTLLNQPQHF

clone_size: NA
v_call: TRBV28
d_call: TRBD1
j_call: TRBJ1-3
cdr3_nt: TGTGCCAGCAGTGGACCGGGACAGGGGAAAAACACCATATATTTT
cdr3_aa: CASSGPGQGKNTIYF

clone_size: few
v_call: TRBV13
d_call: NA
j_call: TRBJ1-5
cdr3_nt: TGTGCCAGCCGACTTAGGGGGGAGGGTCAGCCCCAGCATTTT
cdr3_aa: CASRLRGEGQPQHF

clone_size: NA
v_call: TRBV7-9
d_call: TRBD2
j_call: TRBJ2-1
cdr3_nt: TGTGCCAGCAGCTTTACTAGCGGTCCATACAATGAGCAGTTCTTC
cdr3_aa: CASSFTSGPYNEQFF

clone_size: once
v_call: TRBV9
d_call: NA
j_call: TRBJ2-3
cdr3_nt: TGTGCCAGCAGCGCGAGGGGCGGCTTCACCAAAGATACGCAGTATTTT
cdr3_aa: CASSARGGFTKDTQYF

clone_size: NA
v_call: TRBV9
d_call: NA
j_call: TRBJ1-2
cdr3_nt: TGTGCCAGCAGCGTACTCAGGGAGAGGTATGGCTACACCTTC
cdr3_aa: CASSVLRERYGYTF

clone_size: NA
v_call: TRBV28
d_call: TRBD1
j_call: TRBJ1-4
cdr3_nt: TGTGCCAGCAATCAACCACAGGGGGGGAATGAAAAACTGTTTTTT
cdr3_aa: CASNQPQGGNEKLFF

clone_size: once
v_call: TRBV9
d_call: TRBD2
j_call: TRBJ2-1
cdr3_nt: TGTGCCAGCAGCGCCAGACTAGCGGGGTACAATGAGCAGTTCTTC
cdr3_aa: CASSARLAGYNEQFF

clone_size: NA
v_call: TRBV5-6
d_call: NA
j_call: TRBJ1-1
cdr3_nt: TGTGCCAGCAGCTTGGTGCCCATGAACACTGAAGCTTTCTTT
cdr3_aa: CASSLVPMNTEAFF

clone_size: NA
v_call: TRBV5-8
d_call: NA
j_call: TRBJ1-2
cdr3_nt: TGTGCCAGCAGCCCCGGTTTGGGTCCGGACTATGGCTACACCTTC
cdr3_aa: CASSPGLGPDYGYTF

clone_size: NA
v_call: TRBV5-1
d_call: TRBD1
j_call: TRBJ2-1
cdr3_nt: TGCGCCAGCAGCCCCGGACAGGGCGGCCACAATGAGCAGTTCTTC
cdr3_aa: CASSPGQGGHNEQFF

clone_size: few
v_call: TRBV19
d_call: NA
j_call: TRBJ1-5
cdr3_nt: TGTGCCAGCGAGGAAAGGACTGTGGGTTATCAGCCCCAGCATTTT
cdr3_aa: CASEERTVGYQPQHF

clone_size: NA
v_call: TRBV15
d_call: NA
j_call: TRBJ2-7
cdr3_nt: TGTGCCACCAGCAGAGGGGCAAGTCAATCCTACGAGCAGTACTTC
cdr3_aa: CATSRGASQSYEQYF

clone_size: once
v_call: TRBV6-4
d_call: TRBD2
j_call: TRBJ2-5
cdr3_nt: TGTGCCAGCAGTGACTCCCAGGGAGGGGCCCAGTACTTC
cdr3_aa: CASSDSQGGAQYF

clone_size: NA
v_call: TRBV19
d_call: NA
j_call: TRBJ2-1
cdr3_nt: TGTGCCAGTAGTATCGGGCTCTCCTACAATGAGCAGTTCTTC
cdr3_aa: CASSIGLSYNEQFF